This T cell receptor (beta chain) was sequenced in a study of shared clonotypes between healthy human individuals (dated by TCRdb to 2018 to 2021). Turning to the overall study: The cohort comprised a couple of women and a few men aged 18 to 49 years. Libraries were prepared and TCR repertoires were sequenced by different laboratories using diverse techniques, in order to increase sequencing depth and limit assay-specific biases. The study deeply sequenced blood TCR repertoires of five healthy adults to estimate repertoire size and the extent of clonotype sharing between individuals. Each donor's leukapheresis produced roughly between roughly 0.85 and 9 billion PBMCs. The study at large found these results: Because the study included only a small number of donors, the genetic and exposure-history diversity represented was limited. Sampling was restricted to blood, and TCR repertoires in tissues likely differ from the TCR repertoires found in blood. Based on pairwise subsampling, the degree of clonotype sharing among donors was expected to be affected by sequencing depth.

The trim is 6 bases for V and 9 bases for J, with a gap of 3 bases between the germline ends. In the germline V gene, CDR1 corresponds to KGHSH and CDR2 to LQKENI. From the cysteine up to the phenylalanine, the CDR3 has a length of 9 residues. Only the CDR3 part of the read is kept: 27 bases, read in frame from the first base. In the case of this clone: Its recognized antigen is unknown. Base qualities are missing; no much larger clone stands one base away.

Using the deep immunoSEQ assay, TCR CDR3 regions were amplified from genomic DNA by multiplex PCR. Genomic DNA extracted from each cell subset was distributed evenly over all wells of several immunoSEQ 96-well plates, and each plate served as one replicate. Each replicate PCR for unsorted PBMC received approximately 300 ng genomic DNA, equal to 30,000 to 35,000 T cell genomes. Ten immunoSEQ deep assay plates were used to sequence the unsorted PBMC genomic DNA. Purified libraries were quantified with a Qubit 3.0 fluorometer, sized on a Bioanalyzer 2100, and re-quantified with the KAPA Library Quantification kit. Every immunoSEQ 96-well plate was sequenced on a separate single-read 150-cycle Illumina NextSeq 550 flow cell. As for how the authors treated the data: The immunoSEQ output contained only junctional sequences without quality scores, so filtering could not match that applied to full-length reads. Sequences were annotated with PyIR, a Python wrapper for IgBLAST v1.9, using IMGT germline references to assign V/J genes and CDR3. Reads were removed for weak V/J assignments (E-value above 1e-6), missing CDR3, stop codons, out-of-frame junctions, or ambiguous translated residues. V3J clonotypes were defined by identical inferred V gene, J gene, and CDR3 amino acid sequence. The percentage overlap between two repertoires was calculated by dividing the number of shared unique clonotypes by the size of the smaller repertoire. RTK rarefaction, the Chao1 estimator, and Recon v2.1 estimates of unobserved clonotypes were used to assess repertoire richness. TCRdb provides this immuneACCESS table in a form limited to in-frame rearrangements. Some clones are lacking; in checked studies, under half of them reflect an unresolved V gene, and why the rest are absent is not known. The V and J calls and clone size come from that table; D and trimming were worked out from the DNA. This sample is represented by about 92,000 clones; less than 50% of them were singletons. About 15% of the sample is taken by the ten largest.

Donors were healthy HIV-negative adults with no recently reported acute infections or vaccinations. All donors were Caucasian adults living in Nashville, Tennessee, USA. For unsorted samples, about 90 million PBMCs were counted, and genomic DNA was extracted using the QIAamp DNA Blood Mini kit. Blood was collected by leukapheresis, and PBMCs were isolated by Ficoll-Histopaque density gradient centrifugation and then cryopreserved in liquid nitrogen vapor phase. The sequence is built from TRBV18 and TRBJ1-5; the D gene is not confidently resolved. This TCR was recovered from a woman between 40 and 50 years old in good health. Some clones in this sample may be carry-over from other donors' samples. Material: PBMCs. The DNA sequence follows: TGTGCCAGCTCCCCGCCCCAGCATTTT. Protein translation: CASSPPQHF.